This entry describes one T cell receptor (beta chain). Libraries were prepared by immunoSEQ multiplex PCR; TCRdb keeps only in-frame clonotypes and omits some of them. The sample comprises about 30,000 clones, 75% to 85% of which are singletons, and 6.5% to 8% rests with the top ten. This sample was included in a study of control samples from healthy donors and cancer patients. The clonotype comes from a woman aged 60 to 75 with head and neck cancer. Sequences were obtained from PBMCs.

The CDR3 nucleotides read TGTGCCAGCAGTCAGGGTTTTCAGCCCCAGCATTTT. Its translation: CASSQGFQPQHF. V and J are TRBV12-3 or TRBV12-4 and TRBJ1-5; a possible D gene is TRBD1 (5 bases). V lost 5 bases, J lost 6 bases, and 8 bases lay in between. This CDR3 has 12 residues.